A selection of T cell receptor beta chains follows, all from one sample in a study of molecular identifiers for immune sequencing clone quantification. TCRdb processed the PCR reads anew with MiXCR; each CDR3 protein has one entry. The profile shows approximately 590,000 distinct CDR3 sequences, roughly 27% of them singletons. The sample consisted of naive CD8+ T cells from blood, with Jurkat cell RNA spiked in. These receptors all come from a human donor in good health. Some libraries in this study had Jurkat cell RNA spiked in. CDR3s include the opening cysteine and the closing phenylalanine or tryptophan. Each record gives: D gene, CDR3 length, clone size, J gene, V gene, CDR3 protein, CDR3 DNA. The D gene is left open where the match is weak. Where a row states a size, it is once, few, many or the class of an expanded clone; other rows omit it.

D: .; length: 12; size: .; J: TRBJ1-1; V: TRBV29-1; CDR3: CSVPGVDTEAFF; DNA: TGCAGCGTGCCAGGGGTGGACACTGAAGCTTTCTTT
D: TRBD2; length: 12; size: many; J: TRBJ2-7; V: TRBV30; CDR3: CAWSEGGYEQYF; DNA: TGTGCCTGGAGCGAGGGAGGGTACGAGCAGTACTTC
D: .; length: 13; size: .; J: TRBJ1-2; V: TRBV6-2/TRBV6-3; CDR3: CASSYWTAYGYTF; DNA: TGTGCCAGCAGTTATTGGACAGCCTATGGCTACACCTTC
D: .; length: 13; size: .; J: TRBJ2-1; V: TRBV19; CDR3: CASRDSHHNEQFF; DNA: TGTGCCAGTAGGGACAGCCACCACAATGAGCAGTTCTTC
D: TRBD2; length: 15; size: many; J: TRBJ2-3; V: TRBV9; CDR3: CASSLSGSWSDTQYF; DNA: TGTGCCAGCAGCTTGAGCGGGAGTTGGTCAGATACGCAGTATTTT
D: TRBD1; length: 16; size: .; J: TRBJ2-1; V: TRBV4-3; CDR3: CASSQEQNRGKDEQFF; DNA: TGCGCCAGCAGCCAAGAACAGAACAGGGGAAAGGATGAGCAGTTCTTC
D: .; length: 16; size: .; J: TRBJ2-3; V: TRBV14; CDR3: CASSPLWGAGTDTQYF; DNA: TGTGCCAGCAGCCCTCTTTGGGGAGCGGGCACAGATACGCAGTATTTT
D: .; length: 16; size: .; J: TRBJ2-7; V: TRBV6-5; CDR3: CASSYSRGGNSYEQYF; DNA: TGTGCCAGCAGTTACTCGCGAGGCGGGAACTCCTACGAGCAGTACTTC
D: TRBD2; length: 18; size: .; J: TRBJ2-2; V: TRBV4-2; CDR3: CASSQDFVLADYTGELFF; DNA: TGTGCCAGCAGCCAAGATTTCGTACTAGCGGATTACACCGGGGAGCTGTTTTTT
D: TRBD2; length: 15; size: few; J: TRBJ2-7; V: TRBV5-5; CDR3: CASSAGVGRIYEQYF; DNA: TGTGCCAGCAGCGCGGGAGTGGGACGCATCTACGAGCAGTACTTC
D: TRBD1; length: 16; size: .; J: TRBJ1-5; V: TRBV12-5; CDR3: CGSGWGRGQNNQPQHF; DNA: TGTGGTAGTGGCTGGGGCAGGGGGCAGAACAATCAGCCCCAGCATTTT
D: .; length: 15; size: once; J: TRBJ2-2; V: TRBV2; CDR3: CASNDKGSNTGELVF; DNA: TGTGCCAGCAACGATAAGGGTTCGAACACCGGGGAGCTGGTTTTT
D: .; length: 15; size: .; J: TRBJ1-2; V: TRBV2; CDR3: CASSEWGGALEGYTF; DNA: TGTGCCAGCAGTGAATGGGGGGGGGCCCTCGAGGGCTACACCTTC
D: TRBD1; length: 16; size: .; J: TRBJ2-7; V: TRBV14; CDR3: CASSQEDRGDLWEQYF; DNA: TGTGCCAGCAGCCAAGAGGACAGGGGGGACCTATGGGAGCAGTACTTC
D: .; length: 15; size: .; J: TRBJ2-3; V: TRBV3-1; CDR3: CASSQAALVTDTQYF; DNA: TGTGCCAGCAGCCAAGCGGCTCTCGTCACAGATACGCAGTATTTT
D: .; length: 13; size: few; J: TRBJ2-7; V: TRBV6-2/TRBV6-3; CDR3: CASAGGTTYEQYF; DNA: TGTGCCAGCGCCGGGGGGACAACCTACGAGCAGTACTTC
D: .; length: 13; size: .; J: TRBJ1-2; V: TRBV27; CDR3: CASSLYENYGYTF; DNA: TGTGCCAGCAGTTTATACGAGAACTATGGCTACACCTTC
D: .; length: 16; size: few; J: TRBJ2-2; V: TRBV3-1; CDR3: CASSQERTLNTGELFF; DNA: TGTGCCAGCAGCCAAGAGCGCACCCTGAACACCGGGGAGCTGTTTTTT
D: .; length: 11; size: .; J: TRBJ2-1; V: TRBV5-4; CDR3: CAGAQGNEQFF; DNA: TGTGCCGGCGCCCAGGGCAATGAGCAGTTCTTC
D: .; length: 13; size: few; J: TRBJ2-1; V: TRBV24-1; CDR3: CATSDRGRNEQFF; DNA: TGTGCCACCAGTGATCGTGGCCGCAATGAGCAGTTCTTC
D: .; length: 14; size: .; J: TRBJ2-3; V: TRBV29-1; CDR3: CSVEGSLGTDTLYF; DNA: TGCAGCGTTGAAGGGAGTCTTGGCACAGATACGCTGTATTTT